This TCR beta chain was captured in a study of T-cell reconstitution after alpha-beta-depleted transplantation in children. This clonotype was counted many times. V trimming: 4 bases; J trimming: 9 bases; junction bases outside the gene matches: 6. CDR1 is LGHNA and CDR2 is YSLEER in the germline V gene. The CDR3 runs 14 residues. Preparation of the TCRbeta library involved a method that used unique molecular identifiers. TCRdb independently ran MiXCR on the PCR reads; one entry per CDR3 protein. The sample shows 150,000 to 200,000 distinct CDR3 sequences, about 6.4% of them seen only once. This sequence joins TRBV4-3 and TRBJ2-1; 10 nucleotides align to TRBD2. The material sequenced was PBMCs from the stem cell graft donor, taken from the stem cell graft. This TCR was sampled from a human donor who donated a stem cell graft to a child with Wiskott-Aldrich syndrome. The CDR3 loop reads CASSRASGSSEQFF. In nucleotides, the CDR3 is TGCGCCAGCAGCCGAGCTAGCGGGAGTAGTGAGCAGTTCTTC.